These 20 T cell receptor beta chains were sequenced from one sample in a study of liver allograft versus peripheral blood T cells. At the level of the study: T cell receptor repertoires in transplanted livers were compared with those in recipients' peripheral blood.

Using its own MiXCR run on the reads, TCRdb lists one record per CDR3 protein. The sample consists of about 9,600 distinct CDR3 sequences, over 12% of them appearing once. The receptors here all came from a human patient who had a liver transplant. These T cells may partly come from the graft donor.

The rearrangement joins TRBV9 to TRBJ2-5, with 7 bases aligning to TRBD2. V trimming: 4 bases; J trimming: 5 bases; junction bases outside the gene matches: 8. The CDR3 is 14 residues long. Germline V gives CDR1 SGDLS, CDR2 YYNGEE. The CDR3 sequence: CASSMTGGSETQYF. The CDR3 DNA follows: TGTGCCAGCAGCATGACTGGCGGGAGTGAGACCCAGTACTTC.

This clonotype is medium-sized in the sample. The CDR3, as DNA: TGCAGCGCCAAACAAGGACAGGGGGCGCGTCAGTACTTC. Translating gives CSAKQGQGARQYF. The V and J genes are TRBV29-1 and TRBJ2-7; 11 bases line up with TRBD1. CDR1 is SQVTM and CDR2 is ANQGSEA in the germline V gene. Trimming removed 7 bases from V and 10 bases from J; junction bases left unmatched: 12. This CDR3 has 13 residues.

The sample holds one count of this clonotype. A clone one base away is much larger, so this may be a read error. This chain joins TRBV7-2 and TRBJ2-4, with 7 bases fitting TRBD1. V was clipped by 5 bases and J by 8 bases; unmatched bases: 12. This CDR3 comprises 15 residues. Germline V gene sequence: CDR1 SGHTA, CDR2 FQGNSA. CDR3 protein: CASSPGQLLGDIQYF. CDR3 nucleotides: TGTGCCAGCAGCCCGGGACAGCTTTTAGGGGACATTCAGTACTTC.

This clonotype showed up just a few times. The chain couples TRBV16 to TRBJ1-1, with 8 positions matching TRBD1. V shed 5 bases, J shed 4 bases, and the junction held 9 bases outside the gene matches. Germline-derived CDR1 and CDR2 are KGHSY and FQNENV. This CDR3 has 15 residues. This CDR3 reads CASSKTGVYSTEAFF. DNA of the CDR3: TGTGCCAGCAGCAAGACAGGGGTTTATAGCACTGAAGCTTTCTTT. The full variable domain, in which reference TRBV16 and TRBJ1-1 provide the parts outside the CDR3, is GEEVAQTPKHLVRGEGQKAKLYCAPIKGHSYVFWYQQVLKNEFKFLISFQNENVFDETGMPKERFSAKCLPNSPCSLEIQATKLEDSAVYFCASSKTGVYSTEAFFGQGTRLTVV.

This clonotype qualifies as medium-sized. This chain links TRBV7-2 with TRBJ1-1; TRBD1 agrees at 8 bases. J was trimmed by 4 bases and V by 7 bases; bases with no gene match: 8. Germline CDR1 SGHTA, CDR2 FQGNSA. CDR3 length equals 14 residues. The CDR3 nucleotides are TGTGCCAGCACCCCCAGGGGGCTGGGCACTGAAGCTTTCTTT. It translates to CASTPRGLGTEAFF.

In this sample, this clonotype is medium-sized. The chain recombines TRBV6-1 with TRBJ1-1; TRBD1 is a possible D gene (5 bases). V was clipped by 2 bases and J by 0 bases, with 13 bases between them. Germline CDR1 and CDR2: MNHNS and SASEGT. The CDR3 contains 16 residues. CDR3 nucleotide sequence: TGTGCCAGCAGTGAATGGGGCAGGGCATTGAACACTGAAGCTTTCTTT. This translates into CASSEWGRALNTEAFF.

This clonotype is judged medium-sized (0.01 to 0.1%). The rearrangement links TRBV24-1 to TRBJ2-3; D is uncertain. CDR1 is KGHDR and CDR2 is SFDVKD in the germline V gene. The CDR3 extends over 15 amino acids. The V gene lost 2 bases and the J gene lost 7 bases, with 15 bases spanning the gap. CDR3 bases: TGTGCCACCAGTGATTCCGCAGAGGTTAAAAATACGCAGTATTTT. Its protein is CATSDSAEVKNTQYF.

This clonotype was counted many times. Written as DNA, the CDR3 is TGTGCCAGCAGCCCCTGGAGTACAGTGGAGGGAAACACCATATATTTT. Amino acids: CASSPWSTVEGNTIYF. The chain has TRBV5-5 and TRBJ1-3; D gene unclear. There are 16 residues in the CDR3. Germline CDR1 SGHKS, CDR2 YYEKEE (reference sequence). The V end lost 4 bases, the J end lost 4 bases, and 18 bases lay between the germline ends.

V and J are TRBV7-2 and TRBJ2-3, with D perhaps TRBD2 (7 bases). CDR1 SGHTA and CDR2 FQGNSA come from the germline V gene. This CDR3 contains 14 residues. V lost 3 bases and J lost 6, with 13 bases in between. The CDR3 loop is CASSLGGGVDTQYF. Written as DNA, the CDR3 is TGTGCCAGCAGCTTGGGGGGGGGCGTGGATACGCAGTATTTT.

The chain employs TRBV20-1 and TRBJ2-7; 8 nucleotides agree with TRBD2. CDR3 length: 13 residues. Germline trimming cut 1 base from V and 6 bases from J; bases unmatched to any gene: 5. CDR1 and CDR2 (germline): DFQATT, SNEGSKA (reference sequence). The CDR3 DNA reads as TGCAGTGCTAGAGTGGGGACTAGTGGCGAGCAGTACTTC. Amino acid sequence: CSARVGTSGEQYF.

Here the CDR3 reads CASSTPDSPKAKNIQYF. The CDR3 nucleotides are TGCGCCAGCAGTACCCCGGACAGCCCTAAGGCCAAAAACATTCAGTACTTC. The chain combines TRBV10-1 with TRBJ2-4, with a weak D call TRBD1 (6 bases). Germline V CDR1 and CDR2: WNHNN, SYGVQD (reference sequence). The CDR3 extends over 17 amino acids. Trimming took 5 bases from V and 1 from J, leaving 18 bases between them.

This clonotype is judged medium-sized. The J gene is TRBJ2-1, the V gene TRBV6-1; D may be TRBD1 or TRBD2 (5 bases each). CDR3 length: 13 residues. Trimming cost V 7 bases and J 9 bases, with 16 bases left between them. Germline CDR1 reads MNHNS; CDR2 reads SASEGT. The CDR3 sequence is CASNRGPGGEQFF. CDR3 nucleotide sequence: TGTGCCAGCAATCGGGGACCGGGCGGTGAGCAGTTCTTC.

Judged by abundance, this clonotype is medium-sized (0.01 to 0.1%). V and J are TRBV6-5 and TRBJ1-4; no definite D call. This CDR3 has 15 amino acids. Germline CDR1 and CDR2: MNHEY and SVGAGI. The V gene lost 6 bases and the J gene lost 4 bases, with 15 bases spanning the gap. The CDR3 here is CASSPAASRNEKLFF. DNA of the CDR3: TGTGCCAGCAGCCCGGCTGCCAGCCGTAATGAAAAACTGTTTTTT.

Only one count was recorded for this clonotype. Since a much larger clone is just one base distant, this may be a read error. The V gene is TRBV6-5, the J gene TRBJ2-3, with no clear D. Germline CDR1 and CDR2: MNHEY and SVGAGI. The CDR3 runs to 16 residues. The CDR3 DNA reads TGTGTCAGCAGTTATAGCTCGGGCCCTTGGGCAGATACGCAGTATTTT. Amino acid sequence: CVSSYSSGPWADTQYF.

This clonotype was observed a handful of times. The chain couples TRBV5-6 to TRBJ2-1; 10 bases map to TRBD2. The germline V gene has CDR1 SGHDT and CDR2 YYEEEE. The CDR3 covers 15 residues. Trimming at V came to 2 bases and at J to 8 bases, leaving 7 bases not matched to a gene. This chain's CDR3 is CASSFGAGGPDEQFF. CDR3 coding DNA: TGTGCCAGCAGCTTTGGAGCGGGAGGGCCTGATGAGCAGTTCTTC.

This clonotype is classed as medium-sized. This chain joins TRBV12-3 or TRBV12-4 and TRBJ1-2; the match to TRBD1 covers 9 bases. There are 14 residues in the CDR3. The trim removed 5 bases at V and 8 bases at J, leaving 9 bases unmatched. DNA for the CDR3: TGTGCCAGCAGTCCGGGACAGGGCCGGGTAGGCTACACCTTC. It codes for CASSPGQGRVGYTF.

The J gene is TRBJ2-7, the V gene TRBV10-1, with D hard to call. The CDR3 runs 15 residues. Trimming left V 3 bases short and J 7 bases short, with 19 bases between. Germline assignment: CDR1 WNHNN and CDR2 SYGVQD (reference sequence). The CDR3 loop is CASSEHRTFWPEQYF. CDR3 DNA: TGCGCCAGCAGTGAACATCGAACCTTTTGGCCGGAGCAGTACTTC.

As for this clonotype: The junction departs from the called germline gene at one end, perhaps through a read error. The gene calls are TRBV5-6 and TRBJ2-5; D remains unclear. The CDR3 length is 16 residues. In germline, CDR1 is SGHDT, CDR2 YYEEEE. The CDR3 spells CVSSSNLGQVGETQYF. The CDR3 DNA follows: TGTGTCAGCAGCTCCAACCTCGGGCAGGTCGGAGAGACCCAGTACTTC. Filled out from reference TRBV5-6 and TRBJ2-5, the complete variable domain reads DAGVTQSPTHLIKTRGQQVTLRCSPKSGHDTVSWYQQALGQGPQFIFQYYEEEERQRGNFPDRFSGHQFPNYSSELNVNALLLGDSALYLCVSSSNLGQVGETQYFGPGTRLLVL.

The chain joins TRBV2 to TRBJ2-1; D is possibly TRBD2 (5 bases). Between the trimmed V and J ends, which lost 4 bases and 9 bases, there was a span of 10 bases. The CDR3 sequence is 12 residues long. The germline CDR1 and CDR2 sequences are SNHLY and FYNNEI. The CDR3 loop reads CASSGWETEQFF. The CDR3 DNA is TGTGCCAGCAGTGGCTGGGAGACTGAGCAGTTCTTC.

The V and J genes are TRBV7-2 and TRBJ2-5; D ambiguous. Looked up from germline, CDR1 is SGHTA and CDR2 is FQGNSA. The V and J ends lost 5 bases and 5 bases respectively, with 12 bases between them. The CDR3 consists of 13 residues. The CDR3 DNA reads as TGTGCCAGCAGCCCCGCGTTTGCGGAGACCCAGTACTTC. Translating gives CASSPAFAETQYF.